A selection of T cell receptor beta chains follows, all from one sample in a study of cytomegalovirus exposure and HLA in healthy donors. Here immunoSEQ multiplex PCR was the method, and the copy in TCRdb shows in-frame clones only, minus some. Here the sample spans more than 150,000 clones, around 80% being singletons. The sample comprised PBMCs. These receptors came from a woman aged 25 to 39 in good health and CMV-seronegative. Both conserved end residues are part of each CDR3. The order of the fields is clone size, J gene, V gene, D gene, CDR3 DNA, CDR3 protein. A D gene is named only where the DNA matches it firmly. Size is stated for part of the rows, as once, few or many counts, or as a class when the clone is expanded.

size: -
J: TRBJ1-2
V: TRBV6-5
D: -
DNA: TGTGCCAGCAGTTACCTCCCCGGTAAGGGGTATGGCTACACCTTC
CDR3: CASSYLPGKGYGYTF

size: -
J: TRBJ2-7
V: TRBV5-6
D: TRBD1
DNA: TGTGCCAGCAGTAGGACAGGGGACAGTTACGAGCAGTACTTC
CDR3: CASSRTGDSYEQYF

size: -
J: TRBJ2-5
V: TRBV5-6
D: -
DNA: TGTGCCAGCAGCTTGGTGGGGGGGGCCCAAGAGACCCAGTACTTC
CDR3: CASSLVGGAQETQYF

size: -
J: TRBJ1-1
V: TRBV6-5
D: TRBD1
DNA: TGTGCCAGCAGTTACTTACGGGGACAGCCGAACACTGAAGCTTTCTTT
CDR3: CASSYLRGQPNTEAFF

size: -
J: TRBJ1-2
V: TRBV4-1
D: TRBD1
DNA: TGCGCCAGCAGCCTCATCCGGGACAGCTATGGCTACACCTTC
CDR3: CASSLIRDSYGYTF

size: -
J: TRBJ2-2
V: TRBV6-4
D: -
DNA: TGTGCCAGCAGTGACGGAGATAACACCGGGGAGCTGTTTTTT
CDR3: CASSDGDNTGELFF

size: few
J: TRBJ1-1
V: TRBV7-2
D: -
DNA: TGTGCCAGCAGCTTAGGATTAGACGGGACTGAAGCTTTCTTT
CDR3: CASSLGLDGTEAFF

size: -
J: TRBJ2-1
V: TRBV18
D: TRBD2
DNA: TGTGCCAGCTCACTCCCGGGGGGTACCTACAATGAGCAGTTCTTC
CDR3: CASSLPGGTYNEQFF

size: -
J: TRBJ1-1
V: TRBV19
D: -
DNA: TGTGCCAGTAGTATAGATCTTGGAGGGAACACTGAAGCTTTCTTT
CDR3: CASSIDLGGNTEAFF

size: -
J: TRBJ2-1
V: TRBV30
D: TRBD1
DNA: TGTGCCTGGACAGGGGGCGCAGGTAATGAGCAGTTCTTC
CDR3: CAWTGGAGNEQFF

size: -
J: TRBJ2-1
V: TRBV15
D: -
DNA: TGTGCCACCAGCAGGGACAAGGGATGGCCCCCAATCCAGTTCTTC
CDR3: CATSRDKGWPPIQFF

size: -
J: TRBJ1-1
V: TRBV20-1
D: TRBD1
DNA: TGCAGTGCTAACAGGGGGTTTGAAGCTTTCTTT
CDR3: CSANRGFEAFF

size: -
J: TRBJ2-1
V: TRBV5-1
D: -
DNA: TGCGCCAGCAGCTGGGCGGGGAGCTCCTACAATGAGCAGTTCTTC
CDR3: CASSWAGSSYNEQFF

size: -
J: TRBJ2-3
V: TRBV5-1
D: -
DNA: TGCGCCAGCAGCTTGGCCGAGTGGGGGCCCTCGGGAGATACGCAGTATTTT
CDR3: CASSLAEWGPSGDTQYF

size: -
J: TRBJ1-5
V: TRBV2
D: TRBD1
DNA: TGTGCCAGCAGGGGGGACAGGGGCAATCAGCCCCAGCATTTT
CDR3: CASRGDRGNQPQHF

size: few
J: TRBJ2-5
V: TRBV6-5
D: -
DNA: TGTGCCAGCAGTTACTCAGGGGGAGAAGAGACCCAGTACTTC
CDR3: CASSYSGGEETQYF

size: -
J: TRBJ1-6
V: TRBV7-9
D: TRBD1
DNA: TGTGCCACCGCTCTAGGACAGGGAAAGTCACCCCTCCACTTT
CDR3: CATALGQGKSPLHF

size: -
J: TRBJ2-2
V: TRBV9
D: -
DNA: TGTGCCAGCAGCGTAGCGCCGGTGAACACCGGGGAGCTGTTTTTT
CDR3: CASSVAPVNTGELFF

size: -
J: TRBJ2-7
V: TRBV6-6
D: -
DNA: TGTGCCAGCAGTCCCCAGGTCTACGAGCAGTACTTC
CDR3: CASSPQVYEQYF

size: once
J: TRBJ2-1
V: TRBV7-3
D: -
DNA: TGTGCCAGCAGCTTCGGAGGACAGATAAGTATGCAGTTCTTC
CDR3: CASSFGGQISMQFF

size: -
J: TRBJ2-7
V: TRBV9
D: -
DNA: TGTGCCAGCAGCGCTGGACTGATGTCCTACGAGCAGTACTTC
CDR3: CASSAGLMSYEQYF

size: -
J: TRBJ2-7
V: TRBV14
D: TRBD1
DNA: TGTGCCAGCAGAGGAGCGGGTACAGGGGGCCCTTACGAGCAGTACTTC
CDR3: CASRGAGTGGPYEQYF

size: -
J: TRBJ1-1
V: TRBV6-1
D: -
DNA: TGTGCCAGCAGCCGCGGGGGGATACAGAACACTGAAGCTTTCTTT
CDR3: CASSRGGIQNTEAFF

size: -
J: TRBJ1-1
V: TRBV7-3
D: -
DNA: TGTGCCAGCAGCTTAAATCCCCAGAACACTGAAGCTTTCTTT
CDR3: CASSLNPQNTEAFF

size: -
J: TRBJ2-1
V: TRBV27
D: -
DNA: TGTGCCAGCAGGCCCGGACAGAAACTATACAATGAGCAGTTCTTC
CDR3: CASRPGQKLYNEQFF

size: -
J: TRBJ2-1
V: TRBV2
D: TRBD2
DNA: TGTGCCAGCGGGCGGGGGGGCCTCGTCAATGAGCAGTTCTTC
CDR3: CASGRGGLVNEQFF

size: -
J: TRBJ1-4
V: TRBV2
D: -
DNA: TGTGCCAGCAGTCCGGGTACCCAACTAATGAAAAAACTGTTTTTT
CDR3: CASSPGTQLMKKLFF

size: -
J: TRBJ1-2
V: TRBV7-9
D: -
DNA: TGTGCCAGCAGCCCCGTTGGCTACACCTTC
CDR3: CASSPVGYTF

size: once
J: TRBJ2-7
V: TRBV6-6
D: -
DNA: TGTGCCAGCAGTTACGGAGCCTCCTACGAGCAGTACTTC
CDR3: CASSYGASYEQYF

size: -
J: TRBJ2-7
V: TRBV4-2
D: TRBD2
DNA: TGTGCCAGCAGCCAAGGGGGGCTCGCGGGGGGTTACGAGCAGTACTTC
CDR3: CASSQGGLAGGYEQYF

size: -
J: TRBJ1-5
V: TRBV2
D: TRBD1
DNA: TGTGCCAGCAGGAAAGACAGGGTAGGGTATCAGCCCCAGCATTTT
CDR3: CASRKDRVGYQPQHF

size: -
J: TRBJ2-1
V: TRBV5-1
D: TRBD2
DNA: TGCGCCAGCAATAGCGGGGGGACCTACAATGAGCAGTTCTTC
CDR3: CASNSGGTYNEQFF

size: -
J: TRBJ2-1
V: TRBV4-2
D: TRBD2
DNA: TGTGCCAGCAGCCAAGATGGACTAGGTGACAATGAGCAGTTCTTC
CDR3: CASSQDGLGDNEQFF

size: -
J: TRBJ1-5
V: TRBV30
D: TRBD1
DNA: TGTGCCTGGAGTAGAGGGCAGGGGGCGCGGCAGCCCCAGCATTTT
CDR3: CAWSRGQGARQPQHF

size: -
J: TRBJ2-1
V: TRBV4-1
D: TRBD1
DNA: TGCGCCAGCAGCCAAGGGACAGGGGGACAGTTCTTC
CDR3: CASSQGTGGQFF

size: -
J: TRBJ2-3
V: TRBV7-8
D: -
DNA: TGTGCCAGCAGCCCGAGAGCAGGGCTGACTAGCACAGATACGCAGTATTTT
CDR3: CASSPRAGLTSTDTQYF